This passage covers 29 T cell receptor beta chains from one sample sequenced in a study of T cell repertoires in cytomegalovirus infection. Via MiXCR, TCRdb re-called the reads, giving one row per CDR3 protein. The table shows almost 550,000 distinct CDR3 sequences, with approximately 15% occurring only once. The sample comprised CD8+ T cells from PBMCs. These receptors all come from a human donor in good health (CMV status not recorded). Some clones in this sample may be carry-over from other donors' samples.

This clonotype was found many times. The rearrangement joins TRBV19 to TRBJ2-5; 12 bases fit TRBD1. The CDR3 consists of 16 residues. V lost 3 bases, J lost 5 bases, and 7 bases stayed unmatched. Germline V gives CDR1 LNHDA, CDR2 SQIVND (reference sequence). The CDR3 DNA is TGTGCCAGTAGTATTGGGGGACAGGGGGCTTGGGAGACCCAGTACTTC. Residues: CASSIGGQGAWETQYF. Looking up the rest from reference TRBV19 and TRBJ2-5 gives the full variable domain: DGGITQSPKYLFRKEGQNVTLSCEQNLNHDAMYWYRQDPGQGLRLIYYSQIVNDFQKGDIAEGYSVSREKKESFPLTVTSAQKNPTAFYLCASSIGGQGAWETQYFGPGTRLLVL.

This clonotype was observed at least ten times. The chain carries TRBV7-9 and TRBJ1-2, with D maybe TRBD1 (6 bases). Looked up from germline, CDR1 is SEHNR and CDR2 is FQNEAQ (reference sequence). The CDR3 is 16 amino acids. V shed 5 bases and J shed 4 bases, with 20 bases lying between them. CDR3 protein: CASSPPFEGGGYGYTF. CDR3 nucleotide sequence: TGTGCCAGCAGCCCGCCTTTTGAGGGAGGGGGCTATGGCTACACCTTC.

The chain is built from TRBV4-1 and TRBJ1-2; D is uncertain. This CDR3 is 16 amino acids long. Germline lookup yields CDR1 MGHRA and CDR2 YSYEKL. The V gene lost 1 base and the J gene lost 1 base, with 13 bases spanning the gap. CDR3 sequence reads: CASSQGGYTDNYGYTF. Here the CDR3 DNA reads TGCGCCAGCAGCCAAGGCGGCTACACCGATAACTATGGCTACACCTTC.

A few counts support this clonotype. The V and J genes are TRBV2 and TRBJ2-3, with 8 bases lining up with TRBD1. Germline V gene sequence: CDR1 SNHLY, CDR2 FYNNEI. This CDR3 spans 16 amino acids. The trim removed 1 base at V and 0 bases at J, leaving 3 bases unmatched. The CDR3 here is CASSEVTGASTDTQYF. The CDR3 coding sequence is TGTGCCAGCAGTGAAGTGACAGGGGCTAGCACAGATACGCAGTATTTT. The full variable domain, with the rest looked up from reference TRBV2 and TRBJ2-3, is EPEVTQTPSHQVTQMGQEVILRCVPISNHLYFYWYRQILGQKVEFLVSFYNNEISEKSEIFDDQFSVERPDGSNFTLKIRSTKLEDSAMYFCASSEVTGASTDTQYFGPGTRLTVL.

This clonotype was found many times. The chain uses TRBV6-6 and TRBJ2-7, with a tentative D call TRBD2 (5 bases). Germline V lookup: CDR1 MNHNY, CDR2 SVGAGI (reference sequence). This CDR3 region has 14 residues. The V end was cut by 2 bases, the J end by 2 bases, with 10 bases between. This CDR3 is CASSYLLATYEQYF. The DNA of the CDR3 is TGTGCCAGCAGTTACCTGCTAGCTACCTACGAGCAGTACTTC.

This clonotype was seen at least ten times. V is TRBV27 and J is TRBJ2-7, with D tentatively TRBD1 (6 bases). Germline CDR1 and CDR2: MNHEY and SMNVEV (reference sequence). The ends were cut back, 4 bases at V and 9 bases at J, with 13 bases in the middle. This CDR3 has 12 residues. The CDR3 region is CASSSQGRAQYF. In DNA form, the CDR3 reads TGTGCCAGCAGTTCGCAGGGGAGAGCGCAGTACTTC.

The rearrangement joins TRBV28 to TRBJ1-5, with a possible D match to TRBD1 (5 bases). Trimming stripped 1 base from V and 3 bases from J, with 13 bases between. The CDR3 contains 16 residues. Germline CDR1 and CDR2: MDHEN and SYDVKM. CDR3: CASSLLRDGVNQPQHF. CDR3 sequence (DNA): TGTGCCAGCAGTTTATTAAGGGACGGAGTCAATCAGCCCCAGCATTTT.

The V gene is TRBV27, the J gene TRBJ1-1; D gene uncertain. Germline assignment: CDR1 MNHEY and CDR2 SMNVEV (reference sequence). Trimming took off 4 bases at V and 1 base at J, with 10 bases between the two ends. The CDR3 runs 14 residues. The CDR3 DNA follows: TGTGCCAGCAGTTCATCAACACGGAACACTGAAGCTTTCTTT. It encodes CASSSSTRNTEAFF.

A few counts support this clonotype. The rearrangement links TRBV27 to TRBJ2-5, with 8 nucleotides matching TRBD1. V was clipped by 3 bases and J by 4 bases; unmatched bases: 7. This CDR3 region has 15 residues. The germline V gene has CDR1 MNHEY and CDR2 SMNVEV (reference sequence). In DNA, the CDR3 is TGTGCCAGCAGTTTGAGGGACAGGATGGTAGAGACCCAGTACTTC. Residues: CASSLRDRMVETQYF.

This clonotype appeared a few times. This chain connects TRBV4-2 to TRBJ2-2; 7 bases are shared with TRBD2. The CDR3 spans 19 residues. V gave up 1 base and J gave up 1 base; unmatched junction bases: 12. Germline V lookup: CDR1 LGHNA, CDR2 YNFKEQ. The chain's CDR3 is CASSQAFRLAGVNTGELFF. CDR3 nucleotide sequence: TGTGCCAGCAGCCAAGCGTTCCGATTAGCGGGCGTGAACACCGGGGAGCTGTTTTTT.

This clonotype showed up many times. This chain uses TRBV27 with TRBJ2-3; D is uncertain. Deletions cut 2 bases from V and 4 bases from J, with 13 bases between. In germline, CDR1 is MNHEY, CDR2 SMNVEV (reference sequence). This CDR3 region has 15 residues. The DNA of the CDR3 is TGTGCCAGCAGTTTAGTCGTGGGAATGGCAGATACGCAGTATTTT. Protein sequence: CASSLVVGMADTQYF.

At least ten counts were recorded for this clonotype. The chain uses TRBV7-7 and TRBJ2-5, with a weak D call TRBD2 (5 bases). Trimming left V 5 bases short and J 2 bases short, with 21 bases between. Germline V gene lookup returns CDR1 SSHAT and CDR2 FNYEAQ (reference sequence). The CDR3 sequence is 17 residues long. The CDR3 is CASSQNPYNRGQETQYF. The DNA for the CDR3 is TGTGCCAGCAGCCAAAACCCATATAACCGGGGACAAGAGACCCAGTACTTC.

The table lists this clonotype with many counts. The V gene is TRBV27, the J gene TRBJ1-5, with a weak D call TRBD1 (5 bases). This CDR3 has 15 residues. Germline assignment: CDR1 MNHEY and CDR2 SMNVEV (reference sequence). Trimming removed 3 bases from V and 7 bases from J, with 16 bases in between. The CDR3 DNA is TGTGCCAGCAGTTTTAAAGCAGGGTCCGGCCAGCCCCAGCATTTT. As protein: CASSFKAGSGQPQHF.

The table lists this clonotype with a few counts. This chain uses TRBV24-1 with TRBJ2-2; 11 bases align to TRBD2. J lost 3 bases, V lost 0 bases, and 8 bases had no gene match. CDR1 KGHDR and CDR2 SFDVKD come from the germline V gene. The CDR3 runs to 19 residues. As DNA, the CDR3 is TGTGCCACCAGTGATTTGTATACCGGGACTAGCGGATACACCGGGGAGCTGTTTTTT. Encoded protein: CATSDLYTGTSGYTGELFF.

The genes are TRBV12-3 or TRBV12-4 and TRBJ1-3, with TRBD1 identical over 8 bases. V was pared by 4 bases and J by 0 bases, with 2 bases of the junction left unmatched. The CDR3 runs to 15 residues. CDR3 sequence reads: CASSSDRDSGNTIYF. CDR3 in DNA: TGTGCCAGCAGTTCGGACAGGGACTCTGGAAACACCATATATTTT.

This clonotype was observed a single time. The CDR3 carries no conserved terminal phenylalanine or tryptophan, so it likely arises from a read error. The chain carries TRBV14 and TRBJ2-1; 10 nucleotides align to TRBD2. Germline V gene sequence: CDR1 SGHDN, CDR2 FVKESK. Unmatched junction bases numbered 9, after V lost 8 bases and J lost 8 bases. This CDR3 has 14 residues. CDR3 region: CASGKRGGPYEQFL. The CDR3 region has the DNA TGTGCCAGCGGGAAGCGGGGGGGCCCTTATGAGCAGTTCTTA.

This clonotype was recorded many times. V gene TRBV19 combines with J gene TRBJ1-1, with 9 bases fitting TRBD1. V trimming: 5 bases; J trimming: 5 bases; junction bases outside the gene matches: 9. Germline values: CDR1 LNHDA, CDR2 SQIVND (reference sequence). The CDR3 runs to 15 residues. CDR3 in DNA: TGTGCCAGTAGTTACTCCGGGACAGGGTTGACTGAAGCTTTCTTT. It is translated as CASSYSGTGLTEAFF.

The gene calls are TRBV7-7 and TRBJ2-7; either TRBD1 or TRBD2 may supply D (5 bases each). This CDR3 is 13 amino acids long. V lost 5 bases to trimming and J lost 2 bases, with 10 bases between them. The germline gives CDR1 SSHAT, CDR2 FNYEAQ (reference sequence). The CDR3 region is CASSRGVTYEQYF. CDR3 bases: TGTGCCAGCAGCCGGGGCGTAACCTACGAGCAGTACTTC.

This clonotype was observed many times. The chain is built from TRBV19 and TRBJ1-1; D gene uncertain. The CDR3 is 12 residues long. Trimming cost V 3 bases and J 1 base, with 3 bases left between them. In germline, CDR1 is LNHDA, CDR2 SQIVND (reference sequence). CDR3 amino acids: CASSITNTEAFF. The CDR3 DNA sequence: TGTGCCAGTAGTATTACGAACACTGAAGCTTTCTTT.

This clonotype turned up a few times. This chain's CDR3 is CASSLVYGGTGAEAFF. The CDR3 DNA is TGCGCCAGCAGCTTGGTATATGGGGGGACAGGGGCTGAAGCTTTCTTT. The rearrangement links TRBV5-1 to TRBJ1-1; 10 bases align to TRBD1. Germline V gene lookup returns CDR1 SGHRS and CDR2 YFSETQ. The CDR3 sequence is 16 residues long. Germline trimming cut 0 bases from V and 6 bases from J; bases unmatched to any gene: 8. Full variable domain (rest looked up from reference TRBV5-1 and TRBJ1-1): KAGVTQTPRYLIKTRGQQVTLSCSPISGHRSVSWYQQTPGQGLQFLFEYFSETQRNKGNFPGRFSGRQFSNSRSEMNVSTLELGDSALYLCASSLVYGGTGAEAFFGQGTRLTVV.

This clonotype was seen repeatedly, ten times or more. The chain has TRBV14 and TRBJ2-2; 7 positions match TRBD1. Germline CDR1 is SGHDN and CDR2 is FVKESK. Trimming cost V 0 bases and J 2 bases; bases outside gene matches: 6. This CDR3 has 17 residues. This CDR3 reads CASSQDEQGSNTGELFF. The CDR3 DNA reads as TGTGCCAGCAGCCAAGATGAACAGGGGTCTAACACCGGGGAGCTGTTTTTT.

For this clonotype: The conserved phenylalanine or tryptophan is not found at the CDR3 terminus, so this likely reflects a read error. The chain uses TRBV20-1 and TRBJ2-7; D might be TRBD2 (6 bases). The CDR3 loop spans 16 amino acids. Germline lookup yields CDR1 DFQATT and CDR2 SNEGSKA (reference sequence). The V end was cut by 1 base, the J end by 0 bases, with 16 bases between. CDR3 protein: CSARGITSRSSYEQYL. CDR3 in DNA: TGCAGTGCTAGAGGGATAACTAGCAGGAGCTCCTACGAGCAGTACTTA.

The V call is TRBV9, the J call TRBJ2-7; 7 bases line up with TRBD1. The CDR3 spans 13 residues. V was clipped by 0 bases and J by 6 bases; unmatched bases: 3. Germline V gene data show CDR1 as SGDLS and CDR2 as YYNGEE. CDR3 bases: TGTGCCAGCAGCGTAGTTACAGGGGCCGAGCAGTACTTC. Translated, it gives CASSVVTGAEQYF.

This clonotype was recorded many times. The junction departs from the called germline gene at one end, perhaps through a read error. The CDR3 region is CASSSSGSKLF. The CDR3 bases are TGTGCCAGCAGCTCTAGCGGGAGTAAACTCTTC. The V gene is TRBV7-9, the J gene TRBJ2-1; 10 positions agree with TRBD2. The germline gives CDR1 SEHNR, CDR2 FQNEAQ (reference sequence). The CDR3 consists of 11 residues.

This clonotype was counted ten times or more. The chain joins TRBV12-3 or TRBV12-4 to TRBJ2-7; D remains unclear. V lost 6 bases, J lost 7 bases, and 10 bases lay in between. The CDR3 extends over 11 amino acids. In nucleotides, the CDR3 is TGTGCCAGCAGCCACACCTTGGAGCAGTACTTC. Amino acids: CASSHTLEQYF.

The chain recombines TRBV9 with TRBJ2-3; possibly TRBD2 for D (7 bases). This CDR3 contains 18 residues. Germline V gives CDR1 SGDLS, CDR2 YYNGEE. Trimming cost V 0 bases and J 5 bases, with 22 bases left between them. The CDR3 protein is CASSVEGRGGVRIDTQYF. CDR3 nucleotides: TGTGCCAGCAGCGTAGAAGGAAGGGGGGGCGTCAGGATAGATACGCAGTATTTT.

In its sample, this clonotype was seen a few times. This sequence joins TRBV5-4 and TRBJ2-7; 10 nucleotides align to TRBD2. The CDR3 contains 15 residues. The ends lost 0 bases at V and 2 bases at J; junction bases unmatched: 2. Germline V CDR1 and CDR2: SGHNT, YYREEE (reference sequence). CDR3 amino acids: CASSLERGGPYEQYF. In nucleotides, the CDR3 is TGTGCCAGCAGCTTGGAGCGGGGGGGGCCCTACGAGCAGTACTTC.

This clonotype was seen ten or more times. The CDR3 sequence is CASSLEWGSAVNEKLFF. In nucleotides, the CDR3 is TGTGCCAGCAGCTTAGAGTGGGGTTCGGCAGTCAATGAAAAACTGTTTTTT. V and J are TRBV11-3 and TRBJ1-4; no reliable D call. CDR1 SGHNT and CDR2 YENEEA come from the germline V gene. Trimming cost V 0 bases and J 5 bases, with 16 bases left between them. CDR3 length: 17 residues.

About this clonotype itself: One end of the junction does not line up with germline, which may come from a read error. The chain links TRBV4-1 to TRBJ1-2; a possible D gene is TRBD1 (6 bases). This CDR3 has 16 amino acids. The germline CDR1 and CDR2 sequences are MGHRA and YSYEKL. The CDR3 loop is CASSQPGTTKQYGYSF. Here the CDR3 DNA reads TGCGCCAGCAGCCAGCCTGGGACAACCAAACAGTATGGCTACAGCTTC.